One sample yielded the 11 T cell receptor beta chains listed below, sequenced in a study of response to subunit inactivated influenza vaccine. TCRdb redid the calling of the RT-PCR reads with MiXCR, one entry per CDR3 protein. This sample carries around 570,000 distinct CDR3 sequences, about 11% of them seen once, and the ten largest clones take around 10%. The data also belong to a second study, concerning T cells expressing NK-cell markers. That source notes: TCR beta cDNA was generated via 5'RACE template switching incorporating UMIs.

The specimen comprised PBMCs from blood, sampled on the day of vaccination. These receptors were obtained from a man in his fifties who received an inactivated influenza vaccine.

Note on this clonotype: A much larger clone differs from this one at a single base, so this may be a read error. V gene TRBV29-1 combines with J gene TRBJ2-3; 7 bases align to TRBD1. Germline CDR1 reads SQVTM; CDR2 reads ANQGSEA. This CDR3 is 15 amino acids long. With V trimmed by 5 bases and J by 3 bases, 11 bases remained unmatched. The chain's CDR3 is CSVLRTGGITDTQYF. DNA of the CDR3: TGCAGCGTTCTCAGGACAGGAGGCATTACAGATACGCAGTATTTT.

This clonotype was counted a few times. The chain links TRBV7-2 to TRBJ1-5, with TRBD1 matching over 12 bases. V lost 4 bases, J lost 4 bases, and 2 bases stayed unmatched. The CDR3 is 15 amino acids. The germline CDR1 and CDR2 sequences are SGHTA and FQGNSA. The DNA for the CDR3 is TGTGCCAGCAGCTGGGGACAGGGGGCAAATCAGCCCCAGCATTTT. As protein: CASSWGQGANQPQHF.

This clonotype was seen only a few times. This chain links TRBV10-3 with TRBJ2-7; 8 nucleotides agree with TRBD1. This CDR3 comprises 15 residues. Germline values: CDR1 ENHRY, CDR2 SYGVKD. After removal of 2 bases from V and 4 bases from J, the junction contained 7 bases not matched to a gene. CDR3 nucleotides: TGTGCCATCAGTGAGGGTGGACAGGGATTGTACGAGCAGTACTTC. This encodes CAISEGGQGLYEQYF.

This chain links TRBV3-1 with TRBJ2-1; no definite D call. This CDR3 is 18 amino acids long. V lost 4 bases, J lost 2 bases, and 21 bases lay in between. Germline CDR1 LGHDT, CDR2 YNNKEL (reference sequence). The CDR3 sequence: CASSLSPPLVRPYNEQFF. The CDR3 coding sequence is TGTGCCAGCAGCCTGTCCCCTCCCTTAGTTAGGCCCTACAATGAGCAGTTCTTC.

This clonotype occurred a few times. This chain connects TRBV27 to TRBJ2-3, with 12 bases lining up with TRBD2. The V and J ends lost 6 bases and 4 bases, in that order; junction bases with no gene match: 2. Germline V lookup: CDR1 MNHEY, CDR2 SMNVEV (reference sequence). CDR3 size: 14 residues. The DNA of the CDR3 is TGTGCCAGCAGCGCTAGCGGGGGGGCAGATACGCAGTATTTT. Amino acids: CASSASGGADTQYF.

The table lists this clonotype with a few counts. V usage is TRBV6-1 and J usage is TRBJ2-1, with TRBD2 matching over 14 bases. CDR1 is MNHNS and CDR2 is SASEGT in the germline V gene. The CDR3 runs to 15 residues. The junction had 6 bases not matched to a gene; V was cut back by 6 bases and J by 8 bases. As DNA, the CDR3 is TGTGCCAGCAGCGATCGGACTAGCGGGAGGTATGAGCAGTTCTTC. Encoded protein: CASSDRTSGRYEQFF.

This clonotype was counted between two and nine times. The chain couples TRBV10-3 to TRBJ2-5; 8 bases are shared with TRBD2. The germline CDR1 and CDR2 sequences are ENHRY and SYGVKD. CDR3 length equals 15 residues. J gave up 2 bases and V 6 bases, and 8 bases lay outside the gene matches. This chain's CDR3 is CAISARGDLQETQYF. The CDR3 DNA sequence: TGTGCCATCAGCGCGCGGGGGGATTTGCAAGAGACCCAGTACTTC.

A few counts support this clonotype. The CDR3 DNA sequence: TGTGCCAGCAGTGGTAGCCCTAATGAAAAACTGTTTTTT. Protein: CASSGSPNEKLFF. V gene TRBV6-1 combines with J gene TRBJ1-4; D not resolved. This CDR3 spans 13 amino acids. Trimming cost V 4 bases and J 3 bases, with 6 bases left between them. CDR1 is MNHNS and CDR2 is SASEGT in the germline V gene.

V and J are TRBV11-2 and TRBJ2-1; the D is unclear. The CDR3 runs 13 residues. Germline CDR1 and CDR2: SGHAT and FQNNGV. Trimming shortened V by 0 bases and J by 9 bases, and 9 bases separated the two germline ends. The CDR3 DNA sequence: TGTGCCAGCAGCTTAGAACCCCTAAGTGAGCAGTTCTTC. Translating gives CASSLEPLSEQFF.

The chain carries TRBV6-2 or TRBV6-3 and TRBJ1-2, with D possibly TRBD1 on 6 matching bases. V shed 6 bases and J shed 7 bases, with 15 bases lying between them. The CDR3 is 13 amino acids. Germline CDR1 reads MNHEY; CDR2 reads SVGEGT. CDR3 sequence (DNA): TGTGCCAGCAGGCTGGACAGACGGACTGGCTACACCTTC. It translates to CASRLDRRTGYTF.

CDR3 sequence (DNA): TGTGCCATCAGTGAGTCGGACAGTGACCACGAGCAGTACTTC. Translating gives CAISESDSDHEQYF. The chain is built from TRBV10-3 and TRBJ2-7; weak D call: TRBD1 (6 bases). The germline gives CDR1 ENHRY, CDR2 SYGVKD. V gave up 0 bases and J gave up 5 bases, with 11 bases separating them. The CDR3 totals 14 residues.